The clone carrying this T cell receptor beta chain was counted at least ten times. Its cognate antigen is unknown. This CDR3 has 15 amino acids. The V and J ends lost 5 bases and 1 base, in that order; junction bases with no gene match: 4. CDR1 and CDR2 from the germline V gene are SEHNR and FQNEAQ (reference sequence). A process of 5'RACE template switching, which added a universal primer site and UMIs, was used to make TCR cDNA. TCRdb itself ran the 5' RACE reads through MiXCR, one entry per CDR3 protein. The sample lists some 320,000 distinct CDR3 sequences, 8.5% to 9% occurring once. This sample is drawn from a study of T cells after yellow fever vaccination. On the study more broadly: Preparation of fractions with low cell numbers was performed using SMART-Seq v4 Ultra Low Input. Whole-study results and caveats: Relatively few clonotypes were ones that appeared in both CD4 and CD8 compartments. Repertoires obtained by FACS sorting could include abundant clonotypes that entered as contaminants from the bulk population.

The chain recombines TRBV7-9 with TRBJ2-2, with 7 bases identical to TRBD1. The sample in question was PBMCs, obtained on the day of the first yellow fever vaccination. The receptor comes from a man aged 18-30 years who received the YFV17D yellow fever vaccine. The CDR3 reads CASSRRQGNTGELFF. Here the CDR3 DNA reads TGTGCCAGCAGCCGTAGACAGGGGAACACCGGGGAGCTGTTTTTT.